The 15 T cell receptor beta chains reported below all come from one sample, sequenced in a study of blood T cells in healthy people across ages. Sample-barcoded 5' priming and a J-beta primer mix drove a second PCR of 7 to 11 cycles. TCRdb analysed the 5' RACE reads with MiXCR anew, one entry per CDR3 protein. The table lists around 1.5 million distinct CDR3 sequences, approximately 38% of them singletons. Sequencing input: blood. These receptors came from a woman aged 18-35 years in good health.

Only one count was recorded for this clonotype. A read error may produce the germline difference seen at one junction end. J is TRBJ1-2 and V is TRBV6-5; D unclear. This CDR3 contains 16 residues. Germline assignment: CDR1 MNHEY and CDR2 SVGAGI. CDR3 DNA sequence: TGTGTCAGCAGTTCTCAAACCCAGGCGGCTAACTATGGCTACACCTTC. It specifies CVSSSQTQAANYGYTF.

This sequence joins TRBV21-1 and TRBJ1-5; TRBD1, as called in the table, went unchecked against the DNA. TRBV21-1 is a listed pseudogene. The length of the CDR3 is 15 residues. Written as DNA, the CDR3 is TGTGCCAGCAGCAAAGAAGGGGACCGAAATCAGCCCCAGCATTTT. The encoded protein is CASSKEGDRNQPQHF.

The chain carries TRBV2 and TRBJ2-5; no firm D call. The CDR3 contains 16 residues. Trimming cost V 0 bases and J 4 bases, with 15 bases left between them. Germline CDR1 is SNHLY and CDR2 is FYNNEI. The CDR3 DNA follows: TGTGCCAGCAGTGAAGCGCTTCGAGGTCGCGGAGAGACCCAGTACTTC. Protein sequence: CASSEALRGRGETQYF.

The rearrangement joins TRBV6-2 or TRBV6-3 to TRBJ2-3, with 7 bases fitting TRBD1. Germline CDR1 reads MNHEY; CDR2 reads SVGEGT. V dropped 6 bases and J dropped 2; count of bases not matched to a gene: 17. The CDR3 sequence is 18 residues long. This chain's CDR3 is CASSHIDRATVHTDTQYF. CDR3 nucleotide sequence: TGTGCCAGCAGCCACATTGACAGGGCCACCGTTCACACAGATACGCAGTATTTT.

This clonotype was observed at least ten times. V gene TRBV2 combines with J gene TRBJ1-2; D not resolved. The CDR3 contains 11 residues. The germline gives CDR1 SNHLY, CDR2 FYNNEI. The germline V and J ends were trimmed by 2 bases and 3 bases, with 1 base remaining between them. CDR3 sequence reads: CASSEYYGYTF. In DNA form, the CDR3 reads TGTGCCAGCAGTGAATACTATGGCTACACCTTC. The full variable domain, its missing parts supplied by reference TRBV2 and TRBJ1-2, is EPEVTQTPSHQVTQMGQEVILRCVPISNHLYFYWYRQILGQKVEFLVSFYNNEISEKSEIFDDQFSVERPDGSNFTLKIRSTKLEDSAMYFCASSEYYGYTFGSGTRLTVV.

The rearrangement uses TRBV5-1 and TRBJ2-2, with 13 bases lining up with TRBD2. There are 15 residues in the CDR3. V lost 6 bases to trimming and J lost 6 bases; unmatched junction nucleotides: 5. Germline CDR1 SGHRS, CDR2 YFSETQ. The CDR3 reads CASTEGLAGPGELFF. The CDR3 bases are TGCGCCAGCACCGAGGGACTAGCGGGGCCCGGGGAGCTGTTTTTT. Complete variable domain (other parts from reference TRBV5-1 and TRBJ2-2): KAGVTQTPRYLIKTRGQQVTLSCSPISGHRSVSWYQQTPGQGLQFLFEYFSETQRNKGNFPGRFSGRQFSNSRSEMNVSTLELGDSALYLCASTEGLAGPGELFFGEGSRLTVL.

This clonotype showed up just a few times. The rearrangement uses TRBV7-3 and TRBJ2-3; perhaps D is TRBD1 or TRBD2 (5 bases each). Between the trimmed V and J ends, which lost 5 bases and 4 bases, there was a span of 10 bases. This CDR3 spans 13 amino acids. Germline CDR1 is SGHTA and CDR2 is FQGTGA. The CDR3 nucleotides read TGTGCCAGCAGCGTACGGGGCCCAGATACGCAGTATTTT. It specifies CASSVRGPDTQYF.

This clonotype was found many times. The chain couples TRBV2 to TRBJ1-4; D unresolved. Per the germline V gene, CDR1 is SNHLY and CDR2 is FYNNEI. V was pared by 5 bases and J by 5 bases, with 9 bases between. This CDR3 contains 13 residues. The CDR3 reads CASSSGSNEKLFF. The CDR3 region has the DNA TGTGCCAGCAGTTCCGGGTCAAATGAAAAACTGTTTTTT.

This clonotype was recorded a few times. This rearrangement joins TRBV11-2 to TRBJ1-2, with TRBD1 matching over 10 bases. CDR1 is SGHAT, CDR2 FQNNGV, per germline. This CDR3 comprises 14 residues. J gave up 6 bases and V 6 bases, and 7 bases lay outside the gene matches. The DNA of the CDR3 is TGTGCCAGCAGGCAGACAGGGGGCAGGGATGGCTACACCTTC. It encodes CASRQTGGRDGYTF.

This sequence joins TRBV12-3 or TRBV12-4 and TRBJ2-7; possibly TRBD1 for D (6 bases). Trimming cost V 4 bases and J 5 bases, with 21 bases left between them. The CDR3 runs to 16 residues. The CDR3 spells CASSSASYRVRDEQYF. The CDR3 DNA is TGTGCCAGCAGTTCGGCGAGCTACAGGGTTCGAGACGAGCAGTACTTC.

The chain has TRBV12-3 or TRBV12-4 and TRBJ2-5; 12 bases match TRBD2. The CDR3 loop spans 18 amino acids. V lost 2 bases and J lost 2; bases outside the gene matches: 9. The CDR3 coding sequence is TGTGCCAGCAGTTTATGGGGACTAGCGGGCCGATCTCAAGAGACCCAGTACTTC. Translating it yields CASSLWGLAGRSQETQYF.

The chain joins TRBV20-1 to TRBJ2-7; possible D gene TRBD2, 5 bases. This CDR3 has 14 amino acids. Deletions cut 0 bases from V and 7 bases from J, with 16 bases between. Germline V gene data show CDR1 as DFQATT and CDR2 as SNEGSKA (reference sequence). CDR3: CSARDQKGVGEQYF. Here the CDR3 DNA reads TGCAGTGCTAGAGATCAAAAGGGAGTTGGAGAGCAGTACTTC.

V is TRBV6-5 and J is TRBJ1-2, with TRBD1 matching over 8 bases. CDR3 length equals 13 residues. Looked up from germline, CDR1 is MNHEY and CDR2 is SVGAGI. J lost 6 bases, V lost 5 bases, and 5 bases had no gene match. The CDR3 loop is CASSQTGGDGYTF. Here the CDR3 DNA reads TGTGCCAGCAGTCAAACAGGGGGAGATGGCTACACCTTC.

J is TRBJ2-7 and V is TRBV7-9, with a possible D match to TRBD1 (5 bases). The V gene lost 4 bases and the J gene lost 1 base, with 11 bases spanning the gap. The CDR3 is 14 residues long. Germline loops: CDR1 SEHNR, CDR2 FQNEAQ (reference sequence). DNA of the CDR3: TGTGCCAGCAGCTCGTTGTCAGGGTCCTACGAGCAGTACTTC. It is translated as CASSSLSGSYEQYF.

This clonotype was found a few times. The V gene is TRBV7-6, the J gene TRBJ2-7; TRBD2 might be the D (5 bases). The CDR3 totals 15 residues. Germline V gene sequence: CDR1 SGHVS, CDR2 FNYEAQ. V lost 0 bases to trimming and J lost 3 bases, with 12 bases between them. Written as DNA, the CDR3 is TGTGCCAGCAGCTTAGCCCAGCGGTTGCGCTACGAGCAGTACTTC. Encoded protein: CASSLAQRLRYEQYF.